This T cell receptor beta chain appears in the sequencing data of a study of blood T cell repertoires in COVID-19. Between the trimmed V and J ends, which lost 2 bases and 1 base, there was a span of 12 bases. The CDR3 consists of 15 residues. Germline CDR1 reads SGHKS; CDR2 reads YYEKEE (reference sequence). Produced via immunoSEQ multiplex PCR; TCRdb's table is partial and in-frame only. The sample yields 150,000 to 200,000 clones, around 84% seen once. This clone was picked up a small number of times. Source material: PBMCs or T cells enriched from blood (not recorded which). The clonotype was recovered from a woman aged 25 to 39 who had been exposed to COVID-19. V gene TRBV5-5 combines with J gene TRBJ1-1; D perhaps matches TRBD1 (5 bases). The CDR3 region is CASSLQVKGNTEAFF. Written as DNA, the CDR3 is TGTGCCAGCAGCTTACAGGTCAAGGGGAACACTGAAGCTTTCTTT.